Following are 24 T cell receptor beta chains from one sample sequenced in a study of radiotherapy plus CTLA-4 blockade in lung cancer. Only in-frame clones appear in the TCRdb table, and some are missing; sequencing was by immunoSEQ multiplex PCR. The repertoire holds roughly 69,000 clones, with around 77% as singletons. The sequenced sample was peripheral blood, obtained from a patient treated with radiotherapy plus ipilimumab. Receptor source: a human donor with non-small cell lung cancer whose response to radiotherapy plus ipilimumab could not be evaluated. Some clones in this sample may be carry-over from other donors' samples.

The chain combines TRBV5-1 with TRBJ2-3; perhaps TRBD1 as D (5 bases). CDR1 and CDR2 (germline): SGHRS, YFSETQ. The CDR3 covers 14 residues. The ends were cut back, 4 bases at V and 1 base at J, with 10 bases in the middle. The DNA for the CDR3 is TGCGCCAGCAGCATCCAAGGGGGCACAGATACGCAGTATTTT. It codes for CASSIQGGTDTQYF.

This clone has only one observation. V gene TRBV4-1 combines with J gene TRBJ2-2, with a weak D call TRBD1 (5 bases). Germline V gene data show CDR1 as MGHRA and CDR2 as YSYEKL. CDR3 length equals 14 residues. V lost 4 bases and J 8 bases, leaving 14 bases between the germline ends. The CDR3 region has the DNA TGCGCCAGCAGCCCAGGCAGGGTCCATGGGGAGCTGTTTTTT. It encodes CASSPGRVHGELFF.

A word on this clone: The same CDR3 is also encoded by other DNA sequences in this sample. The J gene is TRBJ1-1, the V gene TRBV28; no definite D call. Trimming shortened V by 6 bases and J by 1 base, and 9 bases separated the two germline ends. This CDR3 spans 13 amino acids. Germline loops: CDR1 MDHEN, CDR2 SYDVKM. In DNA form, the CDR3 reads TGTGCCAGCAGCCCCTCGTGGAACACTGAAGCTTTCTTT. Its protein is CASSPSWNTEAFF.

The J gene is TRBJ2-3, the V gene TRBV11-2; 13 nucleotides match TRBD2. The germline V gene has CDR1 SGHAT and CDR2 FQNNGV. The CDR3 is 15 amino acids. V trimming: 5 bases; J trimming: 6 bases; junction bases outside the gene matches: 5. In DNA, the CDR3 is TGTGCCAGCAGCCTCGGACTAGCGGGGGCGGATACGCAGTATTTT. This sequence encodes CASSLGLAGADTQYF.

This chain links TRBV5-4 with TRBJ2-1, with 9 bases identical to TRBD2. From germline, CDR1 is SGHNT and CDR2 YYREEE (reference sequence). The junction had 4 bases not matched to a gene; V was cut back by 0 bases and J by 6 bases. The length of the CDR3 is 15 residues. The CDR3 here is CASSLGTSALNEQFF. In DNA, the CDR3 is TGTGCCAGCAGCTTGGGGACTAGCGCGCTCAATGAGCAGTTCTTC.

The gene calls are TRBV5-6 and TRBJ2-7; 8 positions agree with TRBD1. V lost 4 bases to trimming and J lost 3 bases; unmatched junction nucleotides: 9. The CDR3 length is 15 residues. CDR1 and CDR2 from the germline V gene are SGHDT and YYEEEE. CDR3 residues: CASSRPGQDNYEQYF. The CDR3 DNA follows: TGTGCCAGCAGCCGGCCGGGACAGGACAACTACGAGCAGTACTTC.

This chain connects TRBV7-2 to TRBJ1-2, with a tentative D call TRBD1 (6 bases). The germline CDR1 and CDR2 sequences are SGHTA and FQGNSA. Trimming pared 5 bases from V and 1 base from J, leaving 14 bases between. This CDR3 region has 15 residues. The CDR3 coding sequence is TGTGCCAGCAGCACTTGGGACACCTTTAACTATGGCTACACCTTC. As protein: CASSTWDTFNYGYTF.

The gene calls are TRBV2 and TRBJ1-5; the D gene is possibly TRBD1 (6 bases). V lost 7 bases to trimming and J lost 1 base, with 14 bases between them. The germline V gene encodes CDR1 SNHLY and CDR2 FYNNEI. The CDR3 runs 15 residues. The CDR3 region is CASNQGIRSNQPQHF. CDR3 in DNA: TGTGCCAGCAATCAGGGGATAAGGAGCAATCAGCCCCAGCATTTT.

The V call is TRBV2, the J call TRBJ1-2; D uncertain. Germline CDR1 and CDR2: SNHLY and FYNNEI. The CDR3 covers 12 residues. With 0 bases removed from V and 13 bases from J, the gap between germline ends came to 12 bases. This chain's CDR3 is CASSEASRLATF. In DNA, the CDR3 is TGTGCCAGCAGTGAAGCGAGTCGTCTCGCCACCTTC.

The chain uses TRBV5-6 and TRBJ1-4, with D uncertain. This CDR3 is built from 16 residues. CDR1 and CDR2 (germline): SGHDT, YYEEEE. V was cut by 1 base and J by 3 bases, with 13 bases left in between. The CDR3 nucleotides read TGTGCCAGCAGCTTGTCCGGGGTGATGGCTAATGAAAAACTGTTTTTT. It is translated as CASSLSGVMANEKLFF.

The chain uses TRBV5-6 and TRBJ2-5, with 9 bases matching TRBD2. The better agreement between TRBJ2-7 and the DNA end casts doubt on the J call. The CDR3 totals 15 residues. From germline, CDR1 is SGHDT and CDR2 YYEEEE. CDR3 coding DNA: TGTGCCAGCAGCTTGGCAGCGGGGGGACCCTACGAGCAGTACTTC. Amino acid sequence: CASSLAAGGPYEQYF.

V usage is TRBV6-1 and J usage is TRBJ2-3, with 9 bases identical to TRBD1. CDR1 MNHNS and CDR2 SASEGT come from the germline V gene. The CDR3 covers 17 residues. With V trimmed by 3 bases and J by 3 bases, 10 bases remained unmatched. The CDR3 region has the DNA TGTGCCAGCAGTGAGACGGTAGGGGACAGGGAGACAGATACGCAGTATTTT. Protein: CASSETVGDRETDTQYF.

In DNA, the CDR3 is TGTGCCAGCAGCCAATCAGGACAGGGGGACGAGCAGTACTTC. Encoded protein: CASSQSGQGDEQYF. The chain is built from TRBV27 and TRBJ2-7, with 10 bases identical to TRBD1. Germline V gives CDR1 MNHEY, CDR2 SMNVEV (reference sequence). V lost 6 bases, J lost 5 bases, and 7 bases stayed unmatched. The CDR3 loop spans 14 amino acids.

This clone was seen a single time. The chain carries TRBV2 and TRBJ2-2; maybe TRBD1 (6 bases). The CDR3 runs to 13 residues. Between the trimmed V and J ends, which lost 6 bases and 8 bases, there was a span of 13 bases. Germline V gene data show CDR1 as SNHLY and CDR2 as FYNNEI. CDR3 DNA sequence: TGTGCCAGCAGGAATAGGGGGTCGGGGGAGCTGTTTTTT. Translation: CASRNRGSGELFF.

The chain is built from TRBV4-3 and TRBJ1-1; D is uncertain. Between the trimmed V and J ends, which lost 2 bases and 4 bases, there was a span of 8 bases. The CDR3 is made up of 13 amino acids. Germline V gene sequence: CDR1 LGHNA, CDR2 YSLEER. CDR3 nucleotides: TGCGCCAGCAGCCAAAATCTAGCCACTGAAGCTTTCTTT. Translation: CASSQNLATEAFF.

The CDR3 here is CASSLQGVTNEKLFF. The CDR3 DNA is TGTGCCAGCAGTCTCCAGGGGGTAACTAATGAAAAACTGTTTTTT. The rearrangement links TRBV6-5 to TRBJ1-4; 7 bases align to TRBD1. After removal of 5 bases from V and 1 base from J, the junction contained 4 bases not matched to a gene. This CDR3 has 15 amino acids. CDR1 and CDR2 (germline): MNHEY, SVGAGI.

This clone came up a few times. The rearrangement uses TRBV4-1 and TRBJ1-3; 12 bases align to TRBD1. This CDR3 has 17 residues. CDR1 and CDR2 (germline): MGHRA, YSYEKL. V gave up 1 base and J gave up 1 base; unmatched junction bases: 2. For the CDR3, the DNA is TGCGCCAGCAGCCAAGGGGGACAGGGGGCGTCTGGAAACACCATATATTTT. Protein sequence: CASSQGGQGASGNTIYF.

The rearrangement joins TRBV28 to TRBJ1-2; the match to TRBD1 covers 10 bases. Looked up from germline, CDR1 is MDHEN and CDR2 is SYDVKM. V was clipped by 2 bases and J by 4 bases; unmatched bases: 16. The CDR3 sequence is 19 residues long. The DNA of the CDR3 is TGTGCCAGCAGTTTACCCTCCGGGACAGGGGATAGAAAGGCCTATGGCTACACCTTC. Translated, it gives CASSLPSGTGDRKAYGYTF.

This chain connects TRBV28 to TRBJ2-2, with D perhaps matching TRBD1 (6 bases). Germline CDR1 is MDHEN and CDR2 is SYDVKM. The CDR3 length is 15 residues. V lost 4 bases and J 1 base, leaving 10 bases between the germline ends. DNA of the CDR3: TGTGCCAGCAGTTGGCCGACAGGGAACACCGGGGAGCTGTTTTTT. Amino acid sequence: CASSWPTGNTGELFF. Together with reference TRBV28 and TRBJ2-2, the CDR3 gives the full variable domain: DVKVTQSSRYLVKRTGEKVFLECVQDMDHENMFWYRQDPGLGLRLIYFSYDVKMKEKGDIPEGYSVSREKKERFSLILESASTNQTSMYLCASSWPTGNTGELFFGEGSRLTVL.

This rearrangement joins TRBV2 to TRBJ1-4, with D perhaps matching TRBD1 (6 bases). CDR3 length: 15 residues. Germline CDR1 reads SNHLY; CDR2 reads FYNNEI. Trimming shortened V by 3 bases and J by 7 bases, and 15 bases separated the two germline ends. The CDR3 loop reads CASSDLGGRGEKLFF. DNA for the CDR3: TGTGCCAGCAGTGATTTGGGGGGGCGAGGTGAAAAACTGTTTTTT.

The rearrangement joins TRBV2 to TRBJ1-4; D not resolved. Germline assignment: CDR1 SNHLY and CDR2 FYNNEI. V was cut by 11 bases and J by 8 bases, with 18 bases left in between. The CDR3 consists of 13 residues. CDR3 coding DNA: TGTGCCGGGAGTAGGGTGACCAGGGAAAAACTGTTTTTT. Its translation is CAGSRVTREKLFF. The full variable domain, in which reference TRBV2 and TRBJ1-4 provide the parts outside the CDR3, is EPEVTQTPSHQVTQMGQEVILRCVPISNHLYFYWYRQILGQKVEFLVSFYNNEISEKSEIFDDQFSVERPDGSNFTLKIRSTKLEDSAMYFCAGSRVTREKLFFGSGTQLSVL.

V is TRBV2 and J is TRBJ2-1; 8 bases agree with TRBD2. The V gene end was trimmed by 8 bases and the J gene end by 3 bases; junction bases not matched to a gene: 6. The CDR3 contains 14 residues. Germline values: CDR1 SNHLY, CDR2 FYNNEI. The CDR3 DNA reads as TGTGCCAGCGATACCGGGAGGGACTACAATGAGCAGTTCTTC. Protein sequence: CASDTGRDYNEQFF.

This chain uses TRBV6-1 with TRBJ2-7, with TRBD2 as a possible D gene (6 bases). The germline V gene has CDR1 MNHNS and CDR2 SASEGT. V gave up 10 bases and J gave up 2 bases, with 12 bases separating them. This CDR3 spans 12 amino acids. CDR3 protein: CATGREPYEQYF. The CDR3 DNA reads as TGTGCCACCGGACGGGAGCCCTACGAGCAGTACTTC.

The V call is TRBV11-2, the J call TRBJ2-3; 7 nucleotides line up with TRBD1. J gave up 4 bases and V 5 bases, and 9 bases lay outside the gene matches. Germline CDR1 SGHAT, CDR2 FQNNGV. The CDR3 contains 15 residues. CDR3 sequence reads: CASSPLTGRADTQYF. CDR3 sequence (DNA): TGTGCCAGCAGCCCGTTGACAGGGCGGGCAGATACGCAGTATTTT.